The clone carrying this T cell receptor beta chain was seen a single time. Its antigen is not identified. The CDR3 end shows no conserved phenylalanine or tryptophan, and so a read error is likely. The V end was cut by 5 bases, the J end by 3 bases, with 7 bases between. The CDR3 is 12 residues long. This entry is derived from a study of T cells in Graves' hyperthyroidism and ophthalmopathy. Study-wide findings and caveats: Model-based prediction identified ophthalmopathy a median roughly 6.1 months prior to its onset. Most thyroid clonotypes that were expanded above 0.001 also turned up in blood.

Stable disease denoted Graves' hyperthyroidism without ophthalmopathy progression within 18 months. Investigators excluded patients with uncontrolled infection, other autoimmune disease, pregnancy or lactation. RNA transcripts gave rise to amplified TCR beta CDR3 regions. The primer set for the first-round RT-PCR of the TCR CDR3 was HTBI. MiXCR, run by TCRdb on the multiplex PCR reads, gives a single entry per CDR3 protein. In the table there are around 580,000 distinct CDR3 sequences, 46% of which are singletons. This receptor was taken from a woman aged 18-30 years with Graves' hyperthyroidism. Sequences were obtained from peripheral blood or thyroid tissue (not recorded which). The rearrangement uses TRBV12-3 or TRBV12-4 and TRBJ1-1; D not resolved. CDR3 DNA: TGTGCCAGCAGTCAGATGGACACTGAAGCTTTCTCT. It specifies CASSQMDTEAFS.